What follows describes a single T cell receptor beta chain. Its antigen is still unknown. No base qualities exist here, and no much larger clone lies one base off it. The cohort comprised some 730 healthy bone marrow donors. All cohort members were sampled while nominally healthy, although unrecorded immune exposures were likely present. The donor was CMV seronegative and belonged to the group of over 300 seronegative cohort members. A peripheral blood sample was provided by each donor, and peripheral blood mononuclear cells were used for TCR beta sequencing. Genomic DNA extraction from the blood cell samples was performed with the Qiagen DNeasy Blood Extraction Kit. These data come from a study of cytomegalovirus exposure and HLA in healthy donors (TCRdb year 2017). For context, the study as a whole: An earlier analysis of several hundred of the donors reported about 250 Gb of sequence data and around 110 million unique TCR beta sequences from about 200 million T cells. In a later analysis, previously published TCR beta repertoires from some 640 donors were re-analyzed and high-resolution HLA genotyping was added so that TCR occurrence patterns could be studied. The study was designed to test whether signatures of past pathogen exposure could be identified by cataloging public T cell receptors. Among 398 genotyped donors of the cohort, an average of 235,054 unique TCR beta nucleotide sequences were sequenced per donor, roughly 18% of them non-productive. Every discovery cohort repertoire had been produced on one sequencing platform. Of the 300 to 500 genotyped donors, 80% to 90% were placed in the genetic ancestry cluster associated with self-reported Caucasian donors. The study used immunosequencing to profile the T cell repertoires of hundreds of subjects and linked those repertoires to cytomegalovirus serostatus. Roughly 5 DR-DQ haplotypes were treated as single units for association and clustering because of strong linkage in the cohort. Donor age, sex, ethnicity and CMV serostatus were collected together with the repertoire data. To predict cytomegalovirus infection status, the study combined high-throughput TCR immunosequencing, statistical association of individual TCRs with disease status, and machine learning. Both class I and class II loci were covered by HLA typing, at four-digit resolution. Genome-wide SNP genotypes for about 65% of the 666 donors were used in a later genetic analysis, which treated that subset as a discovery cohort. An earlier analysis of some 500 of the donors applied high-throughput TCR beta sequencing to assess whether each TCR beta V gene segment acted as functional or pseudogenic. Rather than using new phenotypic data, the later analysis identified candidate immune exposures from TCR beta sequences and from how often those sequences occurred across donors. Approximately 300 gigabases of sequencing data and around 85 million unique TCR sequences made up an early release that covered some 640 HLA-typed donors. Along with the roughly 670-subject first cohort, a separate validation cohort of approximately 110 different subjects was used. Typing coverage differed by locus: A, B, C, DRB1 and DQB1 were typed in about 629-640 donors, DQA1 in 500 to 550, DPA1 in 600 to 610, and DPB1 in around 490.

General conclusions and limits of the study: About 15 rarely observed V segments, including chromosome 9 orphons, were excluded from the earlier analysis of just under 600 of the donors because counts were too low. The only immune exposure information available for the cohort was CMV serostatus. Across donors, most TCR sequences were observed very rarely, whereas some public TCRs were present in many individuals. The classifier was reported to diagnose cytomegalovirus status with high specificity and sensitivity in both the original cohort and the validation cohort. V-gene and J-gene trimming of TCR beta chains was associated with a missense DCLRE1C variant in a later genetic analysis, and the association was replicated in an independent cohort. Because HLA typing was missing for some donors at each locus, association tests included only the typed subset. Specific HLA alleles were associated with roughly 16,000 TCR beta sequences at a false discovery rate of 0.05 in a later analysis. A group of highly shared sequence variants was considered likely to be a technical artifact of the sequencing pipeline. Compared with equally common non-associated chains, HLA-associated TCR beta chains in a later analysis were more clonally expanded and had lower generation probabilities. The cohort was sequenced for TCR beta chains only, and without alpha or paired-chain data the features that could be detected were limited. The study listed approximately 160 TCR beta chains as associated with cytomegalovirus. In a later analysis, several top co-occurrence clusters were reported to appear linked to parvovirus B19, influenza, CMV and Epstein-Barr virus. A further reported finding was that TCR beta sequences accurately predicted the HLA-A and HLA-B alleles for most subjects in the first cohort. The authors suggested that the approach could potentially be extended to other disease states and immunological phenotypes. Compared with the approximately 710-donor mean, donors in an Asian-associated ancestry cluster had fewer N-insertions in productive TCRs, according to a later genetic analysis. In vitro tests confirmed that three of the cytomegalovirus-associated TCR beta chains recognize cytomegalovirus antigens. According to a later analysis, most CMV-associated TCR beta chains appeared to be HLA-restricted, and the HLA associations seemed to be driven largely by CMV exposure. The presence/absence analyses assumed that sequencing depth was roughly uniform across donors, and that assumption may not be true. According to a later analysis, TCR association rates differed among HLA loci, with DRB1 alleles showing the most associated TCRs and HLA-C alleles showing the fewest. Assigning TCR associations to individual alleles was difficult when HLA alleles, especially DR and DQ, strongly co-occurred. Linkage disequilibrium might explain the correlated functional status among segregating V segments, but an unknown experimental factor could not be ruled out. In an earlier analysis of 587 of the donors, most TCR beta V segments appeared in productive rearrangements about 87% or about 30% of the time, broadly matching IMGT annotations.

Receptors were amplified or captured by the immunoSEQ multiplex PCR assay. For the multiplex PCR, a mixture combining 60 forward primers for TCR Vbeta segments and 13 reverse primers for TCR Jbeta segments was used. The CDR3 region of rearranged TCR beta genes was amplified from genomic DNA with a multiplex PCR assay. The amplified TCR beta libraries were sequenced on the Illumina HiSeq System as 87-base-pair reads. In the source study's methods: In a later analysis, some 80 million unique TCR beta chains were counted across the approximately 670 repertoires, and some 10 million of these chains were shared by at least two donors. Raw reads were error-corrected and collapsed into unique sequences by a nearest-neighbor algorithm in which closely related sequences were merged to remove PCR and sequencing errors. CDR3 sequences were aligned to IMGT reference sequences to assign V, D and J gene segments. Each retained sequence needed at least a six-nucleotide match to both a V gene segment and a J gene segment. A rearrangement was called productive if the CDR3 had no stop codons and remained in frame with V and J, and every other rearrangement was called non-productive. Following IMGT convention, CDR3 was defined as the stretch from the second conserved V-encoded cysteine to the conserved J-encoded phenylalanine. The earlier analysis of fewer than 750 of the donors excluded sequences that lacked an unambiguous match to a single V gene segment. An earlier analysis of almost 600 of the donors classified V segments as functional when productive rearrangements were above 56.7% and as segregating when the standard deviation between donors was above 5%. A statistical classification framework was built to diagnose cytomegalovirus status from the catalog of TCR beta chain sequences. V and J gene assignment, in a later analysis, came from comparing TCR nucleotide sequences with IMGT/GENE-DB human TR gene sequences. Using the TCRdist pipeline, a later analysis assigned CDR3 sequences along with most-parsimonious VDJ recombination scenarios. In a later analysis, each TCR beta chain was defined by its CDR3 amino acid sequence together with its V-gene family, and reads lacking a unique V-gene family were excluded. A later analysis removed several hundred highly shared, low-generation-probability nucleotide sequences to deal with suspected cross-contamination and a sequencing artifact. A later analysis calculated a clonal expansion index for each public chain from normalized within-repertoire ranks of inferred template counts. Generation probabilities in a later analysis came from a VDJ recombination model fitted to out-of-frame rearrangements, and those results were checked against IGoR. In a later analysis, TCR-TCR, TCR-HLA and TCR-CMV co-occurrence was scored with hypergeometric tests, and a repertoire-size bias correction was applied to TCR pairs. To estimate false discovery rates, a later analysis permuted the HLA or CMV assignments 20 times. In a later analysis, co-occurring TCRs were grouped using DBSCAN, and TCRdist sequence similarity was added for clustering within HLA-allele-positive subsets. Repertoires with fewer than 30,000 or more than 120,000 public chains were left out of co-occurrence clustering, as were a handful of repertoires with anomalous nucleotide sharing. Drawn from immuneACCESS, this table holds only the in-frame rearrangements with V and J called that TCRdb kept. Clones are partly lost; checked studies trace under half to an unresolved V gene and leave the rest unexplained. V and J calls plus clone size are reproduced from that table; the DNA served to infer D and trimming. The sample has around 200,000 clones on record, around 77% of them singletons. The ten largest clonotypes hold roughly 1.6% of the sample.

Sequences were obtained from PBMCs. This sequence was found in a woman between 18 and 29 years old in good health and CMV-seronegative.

In nucleotides, the sequence is TGTGCCAGCTCACCAATGAGACAGGGGTCCGGGGCCAACGTCCTGACTTTC. It encodes CASSPMRQGSGANVLTF. The rearrangement joined TRBV18 to TRBJ2-6; 8 central bases correspond to TRBD1. The CDR3 spans 17 residues, from the cysteine through the phenylalanine. The kept DNA is CDR3 alone, 51 bases in frame from the first base. CDR1 and CDR2 (KGHSH, LQKENI) derive from the germline V gene. Clipping removes 2 bases from V and 4 bases from J, with 7 as the unmatched junction base count.